The rows below give T cell receptor beta chains drawn from one sample of a study of resident and recirculating memory T cells in vitiligo. Clones were read by immunoSEQ multiplex PCR, and TCRdb kept only the in-frame ones, dropping some. The data hold roughly 80,000 clones, with roughly 94% observed a single time. Sequencing was done on a sample of blood. All receptors derive from a male donor with vitiligo. Each CDR3 is given with its conserved first and last residue. The order of the fields is CDR3 protein, CDR3 DNA, J gene, clone size, V gene, D gene. The D gene is left open where the match is weak. For some rows the clone size is stated as once, few or many, or as a class when expanded; others skip it.

CDR3: CATSRDRVGTGGAGEQYF
DNA: TGTGCCACCAGCAGAGATCGCGTAGGAACAGGGGGCGCGGGAGAGCAATACTTC
J: TRBJ2-7
size: -
V: TRBV15
D: TRBD1

CDR3: CASSQDMGSGTSYNEQFF
DNA: TGCGCCAGCAGCCAAGATATGGGTAGCGGGACATCCTACAATGAGCAGTTCTTC
J: TRBJ2-1
size: -
V: TRBV4-3
D: TRBD2

CDR3: CASSPPSLYEQYF
DNA: TGTGCCAGCTCACCACCATCTCTCTACGAGCAGTACTTC
J: TRBJ2-7
size: -
V: TRBV18
D: -

CDR3: CASSVEGASAYEQYF
DNA: TGTGCCAGCAGCGTTGAGGGAGCGTCGGCCTACGAGCAGTACTTC
J: TRBJ2-7
size: -
V: TRBV9
D: -

CDR3: CASSFTGLDEQYF
DNA: TGTGCCAGCAGCTTTACAGGGCTGGACGAGCAGTACTTC
J: TRBJ2-7
size: -
V: TRBV7-9
D: -

CDR3: CASSLSGTEAFF
DNA: TGTGCCAGCAGTCTCTCAGGGACTGAAGCTTTCTTT
J: TRBJ1-1
size: -
V: TRBV28
D: -

CDR3: CASSLRTGRLNARREQFF
DNA: TGTGCCAGCTCACTCCGGACAGGACGCCTCAACGCTCGACGTGAGCAGTTCTTC
J: TRBJ2-1
size: -
V: TRBV18
D: TRBD1

CDR3: CASSPISGQETQYF
DNA: TGTGCCAGCAGCCCGATCTCGGGTCAAGAGACCCAGTACTTC
J: TRBJ2-5
size: once
V: TRBV5-4
D: -

CDR3: CASSALQGDQPQHF
DNA: TGTGCCAGCAGTGCTCTGCAGGGGGATCAGCCCCAGCATTTT
J: TRBJ1-5
size: -
V: TRBV2
D: TRBD1

CDR3: CASSLWPSGNVDTQYF
DNA: TGTGCCAGCAGTTTATGGCCTAGCGGGAATGTAGATACGCAGTATTTT
J: TRBJ2-3
size: -
V: TRBV27
D: TRBD2

CDR3: CASSDGQGLGSGANVLTF
DNA: TGTGCCAGTAGCGATGGGCAGGGTTTAGGTTCTGGGGCCAACGTCCTGACTTTC
J: TRBJ2-6
size: -
V: TRBV19
D: -

CDR3: CASSLGGTSGRHTQYF
DNA: TGCGCCAGCAGCTTGGGGGGGACTAGCGGGAGACACACGCAGTATTTT
J: TRBJ2-3
size: -
V: TRBV5-1
D: TRBD2

CDR3: CASSPLGRTGTIGNTIYF
DNA: TGTGCCAGCTCACCACTGGGGAGGACAGGGACAATCGGAAACACCATATATTTT
J: TRBJ1-3
size: -
V: TRBV18
D: TRBD1

CDR3: CAWSPGLAGGREQYF
DNA: TGTGCCTGGAGTCCGGGACTAGCGGGAGGGCGCGAGCAGTACTTC
J: TRBJ2-7
size: once
V: TRBV30
D: TRBD2

CDR3: CASSDQRERQTGELFF
DNA: TGTGCCAGCAGTGACCAGCGGGAGCGTCAAACCGGGGAGCTGTTTTTT
J: TRBJ2-2
size: -
V: TRBV9
D: TRBD2

CDR3: CASSRGLPTNEKLFF
DNA: TGTGCCAGCAGTAGGGGCCTGCCAACTAATGAAAAACTGTTTTTT
J: TRBJ1-4
size: -
V: TRBV6-5
D: -

CDR3: CASSVVAGGSGEQYF
DNA: TGTGCCAGCAGCGTAGTGGCGGGAGGGTCAGGGGAGCAGTACTTC
J: TRBJ2-7
size: -
V: TRBV9
D: TRBD2

CDR3: CASSVRDVANTGELFF
DNA: TGTGCCAGCAGCGTCAGGGATGTAGCGAACACCGGGGAGCTGTTTTTT
J: TRBJ2-2
size: few
V: TRBV7-6
D: -

CDR3: CASSTGQPANTGELFF
DNA: TGTGCCAGCAGTACCGGACAGCCCGCGAACACCGGGGAGCTGTTTTTT
J: TRBJ2-2
size: -
V: TRBV5-4
D: -

CDR3: CASSYQGQGEGGYTF
DNA: TGTGCCAGCAGTTACCAGGGACAGGGGGAGGGCGGCTACACCTTC
J: TRBJ1-2
size: -
V: TRBV6-5
D: TRBD1

CDR3: CASSTGGGLHQPQHF
DNA: TGTGCCAGCAGCACCGGAGGGGGCCTACATCAGCCCCAGCATTTT
J: TRBJ1-5
size: -
V: TRBV2
D: TRBD1

CDR3: CASSLAVQAAGELFF
DNA: TGTGCCAGCAGCTTAGCCGTTCAGGCTGCCGGGGAGCTGTTTTTT
J: TRBJ2-2
size: -
V: TRBV7-2
D: -

CDR3: CASRGVQGFGTQYF
DNA: TGTGCCAGTCGAGGGGTACAGGGTTTCGGGACCCAGTACTTC
J: TRBJ2-5
size: -
V: TRBV19
D: -

CDR3: CASSDRAGVTEQFF
DNA: TGTGCCAGCAGTGACCGAGCGGGAGTAACTGAGCAGTTCTTC
J: TRBJ2-1
size: -
V: TRBV6-4
D: TRBD2

CDR3: CASSEGLEKLFF
DNA: TGTGCCAGCAGTGAAGGACTAGAAAAACTGTTTTTT
J: TRBJ1-4
size: -
V: TRBV6-1
D: -

CDR3: CASSLEWRLYNEQFF
DNA: TGTGCCAGCAGCTTGGAATGGCGGCTTTACAATGAGCAGTTCTTC
J: TRBJ2-1
size: -
V: TRBV5-4
D: -

CDR3: CASSLDGRGTYGYTF
DNA: TGTGCCAGCAGCTTAGACGGGAGGGGGACCTATGGCTACACCTTC
J: TRBJ1-2
size: -
V: TRBV7-6
D: -

CDR3: CATLSGLAGGADTQYF
DNA: TGTGCTACCCTTTCGGGACTAGCGGGAGGGGCAGATACGCAGTATTTT
J: TRBJ2-3
size: -
V: TRBV12-5
D: TRBD2

CDR3: CASSLEIDTQYF
DNA: TGTGCCAGCAGTTTAGAGATAGATACGCAGTATTTT
J: TRBJ2-3
size: -
V: TRBV28
D: -

CDR3: CASSARPGTGRYGYTF
DNA: TGTGCCAGCAGCGCCCGTCCCGGGACAGGGCGCTATGGCTACACCTTC
J: TRBJ1-2
size: -
V: TRBV9
D: TRBD1

CDR3: CSGQGSLGTEAFF
DNA: TGCAGCGGACAGGGTTCGTTGGGCACTGAAGCTTTCTTT
J: TRBJ1-1
size: -
V: TRBV29-1
D: TRBD1

CDR3: CASSLPNSGANVLTF
DNA: TGTGCCAGCTCACTTCCTAACTCTGGGGCCAACGTCCTGACTTTC
J: TRBJ2-6
size: -
V: TRBV18
D: -

CDR3: CASSKLTGVQETQYF
DNA: TGCGCCAGCAGCAAATTGACAGGCGTCCAAGAGACCCAGTACTTC
J: TRBJ2-5
size: -
V: TRBV5-1
D: -

CDR3: CASSLLIGGGNRYEQYF
DNA: TGTGCCAGCAGTCTCCTAATAGGAGGGGGCAATAGATACGAGCAGTACTTC
J: TRBJ2-7
size: few
V: TRBV28
D: -

CDR3: CASSLWQDSEQYF
DNA: TGTGCCAGCAGCTTATGGCAAGACTCCGAGCAGTACTTC
J: TRBJ2-7
size: -
V: TRBV7-7
D: -

CDR3: CASSRAVTSTDTQYF
DNA: TGTGCCAGCAGCCGAGCGGTAACTAGCACAGATACGCAGTATTTT
J: TRBJ2-3
size: -
V: TRBV7-3
D: -

CDR3: CASSPGGGTSIQYF
DNA: TGTGCCAGCTCCCCAGGGGGGGGTACTTCCATTCAGTACTTC
J: TRBJ2-4
size: -
V: TRBV18
D: -

CDR3: CASRPQDRNTEAFF
DNA: TGTGCCAGTAGACCCCAGGACAGGAACACTGAAGCTTTCTTT
J: TRBJ1-1
size: -
V: TRBV19
D: -

CDR3: CASSIFPVAGELFF
DNA: TGTGCCAGTAGTATTTTTCCCGTAGCCGGGGAGCTGTTTTTT
J: TRBJ2-2
size: -
V: TRBV19
D: -

CDR3: CASGLQGITEAFF
DNA: TGCGCCAGCGGTTTACAGGGGATCACTGAAGCTTTCTTT
J: TRBJ1-1
size: -
V: TRBV5-1
D: TRBD1